Listed here is a single T cell receptor beta chain. The sample originates from a study of blood T cell repertoires in COVID-19. Study overall: Samples came from the United States, Italy and Spain, spanning acute and convalescent COVID-19. PBMCs, B-cell-depleted T cells, or T cells provided the cDNA or gDNA that made up the material.

The CDR3 spans 14 residues. Trimming stripped 3 bases from V and 4 bases from J, with 9 bases between. The germline V gene has CDR1 MGHRA and CDR2 YSYEKL. Original processing methods: Reference gene primer amplification in the assay estimated nucleated cell counts. The protocol was immunoSEQ multiplex PCR, while the TCRdb copy is restricted to in-frame clones and leaves out a portion. The V and J calls and clone size are taken from that table; D and trimming were inferred from the DNA. Among about 160,000 clones, around nine tenths were seen once, and the ten largest hold 0.53%. This chain links TRBV4-1 with TRBJ2-2, with TRBD2 as a possible D gene (5 bases). Sequencing was carried out using peripheral blood. The origin of this receptor is a man aged 45-65 years with acute or convalescent COVID-19. CDR3 in amino acids: CASSHTGSTGELFF. DNA for the CDR3: TGCGCCAGCAGCCACACGGGGAGCACCGGGGAGCTGTTTTTT.